One and the same sample provided the 2 T cell receptor beta chains below, sequenced in a study of technical replicates of blood from several donors. Profiled with immunoSEQ multiplex PCR; TCRdb holds only in-frame clones, not every one. The sample yields around 80,000 clones, about 88% seen once. Sequencing was carried out using T cells isolated from PBMCs. All receptors derive from a human donor in good health.

This clone was seen once. The J gene is TRBJ1-5, the V gene TRBV9, with 7 bases aligning to TRBD1. The CDR3 is made up of 13 amino acids. J lost 11 bases, V lost 1 base, and 6 bases had no gene match. Germline V lookup: CDR1 SGDLS, CDR2 YYNGEE. DNA for the CDR3: TGTGCCAGCAGCGTAACGACAGGGTCCTCCCAGCATTTT. Encoded protein: CASSVTTGSSQHF.

The gene calls are TRBV27 and TRBJ2-7, with TRBD1 matching over 9 bases. J was trimmed by 7 bases and V by 4 bases; bases with no gene match: 8. Germline loops: CDR1 MNHEY, CDR2 SMNVEV (reference sequence). The CDR3 contains 14 residues. The CDR3 here is CASSSDRGFREQYF. CDR3 in DNA: TGTGCCAGCAGTTCGGACAGGGGATTTCGGGAGCAGTACTTC.